Following are 13 T cell receptor beta chains from one sample sequenced in a study of T-cell memory formation after mild COVID-19. TCRdb re-analysed the 5' RACE reads in MiXCR, keeping a single row per CDR3 protein. The sample consists of 50,000 or so distinct CDR3 sequences, more than 10% of them appearing once. Sample: PBMCs or a T cell subset sorted from them (not recorded which). Every receptor here comes from a young man who had mild COVID-19 (a few samples of this study predate the infection). Cell type and time point are not known.

This clonotype appeared many times. The DNA of the CDR3 is TGTGCCAGCAGCTTAGAGGATGGCAGGGGACATGAGCAGTTCTTC. Translation gives CASSLEDGRGHEQFF. The chain combines TRBV7-6 with TRBJ2-1; TRBD1 might be the D (6 bases). Between the trimmed V and J ends, which lost 1 base and 8 bases, there was a span of 15 bases. From germline, CDR1 is SGHVS and CDR2 FNYEAQ. This CDR3 region has 15 residues.

This chain links TRBV6-1 with TRBJ2-7, with TRBD1 identical over 10 bases. The CDR3 is 15 residues long. CDR1 is MNHNS, CDR2 SASEGT, per germline. Trimming took 1 base from V and 2 from J; bases not matched to a gene: 2. CDR3 DNA: TGTGCCAGCAGTGAAGATGGGACAGGGGCCTACGAGCAGTACTTC. Translated, it gives CASSEDGTGAYEQYF.

This clonotype has a handful of counts. As DNA, the CDR3 is TGTGCCAGCAGCCTAGCGGCGACGGTCTATAATTCACCCCTCCACTTT. Translating gives CASSLAATVYNSPLHF. The V call is TRBV11-2, the J call TRBJ1-6; no clear D. Germline values: CDR1 SGHAT, CDR2 FQNNGV. V was clipped by 5 bases and J by 3 bases, with 14 bases between them. There are 16 residues in the CDR3. Full variable domain (rest looked up from reference TRBV11-2 and TRBJ1-6): EAGVAQSPRYKIIEKRQSVAFWCNPISGHATLYWYQQILGQGPKLLIQFQNNGVVDDSQLPKDRFSAERLKGVDSTLKIQPAKLEDSAVYLCASSLAATVYNSPLHFGNGTRLTVT.

This clonotype has just a few counts. The J gene is TRBJ1-2, the V gene TRBV5-1; TRBD1 aligns across 12 bases. The V gene's germline CDR1 is SGHRS and CDR2 YFSETQ. This CDR3 contains 15 residues. V gave up 4 bases and J gave up 4 bases; unmatched junction bases: 5. The CDR3 bases are TGCGCCAGCAGCGAAGGGACAGGGGGCCTCTATGGCTACACCTTC. Translation: CASSEGTGGLYGYTF.

In this sample, this clonotype turned up a few times. V gene TRBV6-2 or TRBV6-3 combines with J gene TRBJ2-3; D is possibly TRBD2 (7 bases). Germline CDR1 is MNHEY and CDR2 is SVGEGT. The CDR3 runs to 19 residues. V lost 6 bases to trimming and J lost 1 base, with 26 bases between them. Here the CDR3 DNA reads TGTGCCAGCAGCTTCGAAGACCTCGGGGGGCCTATTCGCACAGATACGCAGTATTTT. Its protein is CASSFEDLGGPIRTDTQYF.

The gene calls are TRBV7-3 and TRBJ1-1; no clear D gene. Germline V gene lookup returns CDR1 SGHTA and CDR2 FQGTGA. The CDR3 sequence is 13 residues long. V was clipped by 5 bases and J by 7 bases, with 14 bases between them. The CDR3 is CASSPDGQVEAFF. The CDR3 region has the DNA TGTGCCAGCAGCCCGGACGGGCAAGTTGAAGCTTTCTTT.

This clonotype was seen many times. The genes are TRBV10-3 and TRBJ1-2; TRBD1 might be the D (5 bases). Trimming pared 2 bases from V and 5 bases from J, leaving 15 bases between. This CDR3 contains 15 residues. The germline gives CDR1 ENHRY, CDR2 SYGVKD. The CDR3 bases are TGTGCCATCAGTGAGCGACCCGGGACGGAGTATGGCTACACCTTC. Encoded protein: CAISERPGTEYGYTF.

This clonotype has more than one count but fewer than ten. This chain links TRBV5-6 with TRBJ2-1; D not certain. The CDR3 consists of 11 residues. Germline CDR1 and CDR2: SGHDT and YYEEEE. V was shortened by 4 bases and J by 12 bases, with 11 bases between the two germline ends. The CDR3 DNA reads TGTGCCAGCAGCGACACCTTGAGGCAGTTCTTC. As protein: CASSDTLRQFF.

This clonotype was recorded many times. The rearrangement links TRBV5-1 to TRBJ2-7; D gene uncertain. This CDR3 has 14 amino acids. The V gene's germline CDR1 is SGHRS and CDR2 YFSETQ. V was cut by 0 bases and J by 2 bases, with 9 bases left in between. In DNA form, the CDR3 reads TGCGCCAGCAGCTTGGACATTCTGACCTACGAGCAGTACTTC. Translation gives CASSLDILTYEQYF.

V gene TRBV28 combines with J gene TRBJ2-3; TRBD2 matches at 11 bases. This CDR3 is built from 15 residues. The J segment lost 5 bases and the V segment lost 7 bases, leaving 8 bases of the junction unmatched. Germline lookup yields CDR1 MDHEN and CDR2 SYDVKM. The chain's CDR3 is CASTLAGGGIDTQYF. The CDR3 region has the DNA TGTGCCAGCACTCTAGCGGGGGGTGGAATAGATACGCAGTATTTT.

V gene TRBV6-2 or TRBV6-3 combines with J gene TRBJ2-7; D possibly matches TRBD1 or TRBD2 (5 bases each). The V end lost 7 bases, the J end lost 7 bases, and 17 bases lay between the germline ends. Looked up from germline, CDR1 is MNHEY and CDR2 is SVGEGT. The CDR3 is 13 amino acids. In nucleotides, the CDR3 is TGTGCCAGCAACCCACCGGGGCTGGGGGAGCAGTACTTC. Its protein product is CASNPPGLGEQYF.

This clonotype was detected many times. The rearrangement joins TRBV20-1 to TRBJ1-5; tentatively, D is TRBD1 (5 bases). Trimming took off 5 bases at V and 1 base at J, with 12 bases between the two ends. CDR1 and CDR2 (germline): DFQATT, SNEGSKA (reference sequence). The CDR3 is made up of 14 amino acids. The CDR3 DNA reads TGCAGTGCTGGATCCCGACAGAGCAATCAGCCCCAGCATTTT. Encoded protein: CSAGSRQSNQPQHF.

This clonotype was seen more than once but under ten times. The CDR3, as DNA: TGTGCCAGCAGCTTAGTTCTAGTCGGCGAGCAGTACGTC. Its protein product is CASSLVLVGEQYV. The chain is built from TRBV7-8 and TRBJ2-7; no reliable D call. CDR1 is SGHVS, CDR2 FQNEAQ, per germline. CDR3 length: 13 amino acids. V lost 1 base to trimming and J lost 6 bases, with 10 bases between them.